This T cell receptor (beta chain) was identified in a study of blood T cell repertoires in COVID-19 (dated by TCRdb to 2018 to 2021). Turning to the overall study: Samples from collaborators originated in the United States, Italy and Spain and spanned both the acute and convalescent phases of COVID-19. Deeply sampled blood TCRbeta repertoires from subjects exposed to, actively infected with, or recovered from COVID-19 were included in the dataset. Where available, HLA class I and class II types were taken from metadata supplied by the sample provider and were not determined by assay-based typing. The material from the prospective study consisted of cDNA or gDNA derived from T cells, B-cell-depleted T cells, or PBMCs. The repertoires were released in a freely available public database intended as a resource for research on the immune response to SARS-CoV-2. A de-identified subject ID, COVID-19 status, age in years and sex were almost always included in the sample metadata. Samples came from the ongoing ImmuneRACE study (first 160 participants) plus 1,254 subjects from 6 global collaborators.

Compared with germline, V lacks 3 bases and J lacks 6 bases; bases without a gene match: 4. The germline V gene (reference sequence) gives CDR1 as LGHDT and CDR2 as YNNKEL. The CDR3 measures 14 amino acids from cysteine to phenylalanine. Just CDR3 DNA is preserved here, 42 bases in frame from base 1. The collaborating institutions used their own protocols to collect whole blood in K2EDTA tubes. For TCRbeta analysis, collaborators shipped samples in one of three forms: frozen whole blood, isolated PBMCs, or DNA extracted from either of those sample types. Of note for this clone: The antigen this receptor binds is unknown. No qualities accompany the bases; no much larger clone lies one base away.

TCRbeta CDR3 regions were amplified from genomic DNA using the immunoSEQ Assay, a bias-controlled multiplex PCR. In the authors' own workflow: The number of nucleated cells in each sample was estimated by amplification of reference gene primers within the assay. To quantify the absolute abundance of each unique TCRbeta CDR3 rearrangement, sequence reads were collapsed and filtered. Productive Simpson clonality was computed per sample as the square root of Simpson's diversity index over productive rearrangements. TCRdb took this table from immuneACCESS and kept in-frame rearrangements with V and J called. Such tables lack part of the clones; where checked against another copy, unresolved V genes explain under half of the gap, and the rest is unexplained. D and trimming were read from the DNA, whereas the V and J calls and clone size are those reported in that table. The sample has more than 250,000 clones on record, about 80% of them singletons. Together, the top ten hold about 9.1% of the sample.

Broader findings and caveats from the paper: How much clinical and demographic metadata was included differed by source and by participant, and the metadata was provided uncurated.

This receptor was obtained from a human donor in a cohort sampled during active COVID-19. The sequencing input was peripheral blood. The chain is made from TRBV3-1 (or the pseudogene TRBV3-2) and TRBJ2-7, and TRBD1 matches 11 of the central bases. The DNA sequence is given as TGTGCCAGCAGCCACAAGGACAGGGGGCGCGAGCAGTACTTC. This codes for CASSHKDRGREQYF.